The 27 T cell receptor beta chains given below trace back to one sample, sequenced in a study of identical twins. TCRdb recomputed calls from the 5' RACE reads with MiXCR, one row per CDR3 protein. Of fewer than 650,000 distinct CDR3 sequences in the sample, 9% to 10% are singletons; the top ten hold roughly 3%. These data also formed part of another study, on yellow fever vaccine responses in identical twins.

The material sequenced was PBMCs. These receptors came from a woman aged 18-35 years in good health.

This clonotype was counted ten times or more. The chain recombines TRBV11-2 with TRBJ2-7; D unclear. The CDR3 runs to 12 residues. Trimming removed 5 bases at V and 3 bases at J, with 8 bases between. Germline values: CDR1 SGHAT, CDR2 FQNNGV. CDR3: CASSPGYYEQYF. CDR3 nucleotides: TGTGCCAGCAGCCCCGGCTACTACGAGCAGTACTTC.

The V and J genes are TRBV11-2 and TRBJ2-3; the match to TRBD2 covers 7 bases. The CDR3 runs 18 residues. Germline loops: CDR1 SGHAT, CDR2 FQNNGV. With 5 bases clipped from V and 0 bases from J, the junction kept 14 bases outside the gene matches. CDR3 nucleotides: TGTGCCAGCAGCCGTCAAGGGAGGCGGGGGTATAGCACAGATACGCAGTATTTT. Its translation: CASSRQGRRGYSTDTQYF.

This clonotype was observed many times. The rearrangement joins TRBV3-1 to TRBJ2-7; D gene unclear. The CDR3 consists of 13 residues. Trimming removed 3 bases from V and 2 bases from J, with 8 bases in between. Looked up from germline, CDR1 is LGHDT and CDR2 is YNNKEL (reference sequence). In nucleotides, the CDR3 is TGTGCCAGCAGCCAGCCTTTGACCTACGAGCAGTACTTC. Its protein is CASSQPLTYEQYF.

This clonotype has a count of ten or more. This chain joins TRBV7-8 and TRBJ2-1; maybe TRBD2 (6 bases). Trimming cost V 5 bases and J 3 bases, with 17 bases left between them. Germline lookup yields CDR1 SGHVS and CDR2 FQNEAQ. The CDR3 is made up of 16 amino acids. CDR3 region: CASSVTSGLHYNEQFF. The CDR3 DNA is TGTGCCAGCAGCGTAACATCGGGACTCCACTACAATGAGCAGTTCTTC.

The chain recombines TRBV19 with TRBJ2-1; 7 bases match TRBD2. The CDR3 contains 14 residues. With V trimmed by 6 bases and J by 12 bases, 14 bases remained unmatched. Germline V gene sequence: CDR1 LNHDA, CDR2 SQIVND (reference sequence). Written as DNA, the CDR3 is TGTGCCAGTAGCAGAATAGCGGGTGCCAAAGGGCAGTTCTTC. It specifies CASSRIAGAKGQFF.

The CDR3 spells CASSGPSGSYEQYF. CDR3 coding DNA: TGTGCCAGCAGTGGGCCTAGCGGGAGCTACGAGCAGTACTTC. The V call is TRBV6-2 or TRBV6-3, the J call TRBJ2-7; 10 bases are shared with TRBD2. This CDR3 contains 14 residues. Germline CDR1 reads MNHEY; CDR2 reads SVGEGT. V dropped 5 bases and J dropped 3; count of bases not matched to a gene: 4.

There are a few counts of this clonotype. CDR3 loop: CSARDTKLAGGRDEQFF. The CDR3 region has the DNA TGCAGTGCTAGAGATACCAAGCTAGCGGGAGGGCGCGATGAGCAGTTCTTC. The chain links TRBV20-1 to TRBJ2-1; 12 bases are a match to TRBD2. CDR3 length: 17 residues. Germline-derived CDR1 and CDR2 are DFQATT and SNEGSKA (reference sequence). The V gene end was trimmed by 0 bases and the J gene end by 8 bases; junction bases not matched to a gene: 11.

This clonotype was detected ten times or more. This chain links TRBV12-3 or TRBV12-4 with TRBJ2-7, with D possibly matching TRBD2 (6 bases). V lost 6 bases to trimming and J lost 7 bases, with 19 bases between them. The CDR3 is made up of 14 amino acids. The CDR3 coding sequence is TGTGCCAGCAGCGCGGAGAACCCTCGGGAGGAGCAGTACTTC. Residues: CASSAENPREEQYF.

The chain combines TRBV24-1 with TRBJ2-3; the match to TRBD2 covers 8 bases. The V gene's germline CDR1 is KGHDR and CDR2 SFDVKD. The trim removed 3 bases at V and 2 bases at J, leaving 6 bases unmatched. The CDR3 runs 16 residues. CDR3 DNA sequence: TGTGCCACCAGTGATGGTCTAGCGGGCAACACAGATACGCAGTATTTT. This gives the protein CATSDGLAGNTDTQYF.

V gene TRBV2 combines with J gene TRBJ1-4; TRBD1 matches at 8 bases. J was trimmed by 8 bases and V by 6 bases; bases with no gene match: 11. Germline V gene lookup returns CDR1 SNHLY and CDR2 FYNNEI. CDR3 size: 15 residues. The CDR3 sequence is CASSADRAGREKLFF. CDR3 bases: TGTGCCAGCAGCGCGGACAGGGCCGGGCGCGAAAAACTGTTTTTT.

This clonotype appeared a few times. The chain recombines TRBV20-1 with TRBJ1-5, with 10 bases matching TRBD1. The CDR3 sequence is 15 residues long. Germline V gene sequence: CDR1 DFQATT, CDR2 SNEGSKA (reference sequence). The trim removed 1 base at V and 6 bases at J, leaving 6 bases unmatched. DNA of the CDR3: TGCAGTGCTAGAGCCGGGACAGGGGTCGGTCAGCCCCAGCATTTT. Translated: CSARAGTGVGQPQHF.

Only a few counts were recorded for this clonotype. This chain uses TRBV4-3 with TRBJ1-2; 11 bases are a match to TRBD1. With V trimmed by 0 bases and J by 7 bases, 4 bases remained unmatched. The V gene's germline CDR1 is LGHNA and CDR2 YSLEER. This CDR3 has 15 amino acids. CDR3 protein: CASSQDRGQGVGYTF. CDR3 sequence (DNA): TGCGCCAGCAGCCAAGATCGGGGACAGGGGGTTGGCTACACCTTC.

The V call is TRBV7-9, the J call TRBJ2-1; 9 bases line up with TRBD2. Looked up from germline, CDR1 is SEHNR and CDR2 is FQNEAQ (reference sequence). Trimming removed 3 bases from V and 3 bases from J; junction bases left unmatched: 6. The CDR3 has 16 residues. The CDR3 loop is CASSFRLADYYNEQFF. In nucleotides, the CDR3 is TGTGCCAGCAGCTTTAGACTAGCGGATTACTACAATGAGCAGTTCTTC. The variable domain in full, completed from reference TRBV7-9 and TRBJ2-1, reads DTGVSQNPRHKITKRGQNVTFRCDPISEHNRLYWYRQTLGQGPEFLTYFQNEAQLEKSRLLSDRFSAERPKGSFSTLEIQRTEQGDSAMYLCASSFRLADYYNEQFFGPGTRLTVL.

Notes on this clonotype: Mismatch with germline at one junction end may stem from a read error. The chain joins TRBV28 to TRBJ2-5; D gene ambiguous. CDR3 length equals 14 residues. Germline CDR1 and CDR2: MDHEN and SYDVKM. The CDR3 DNA sequence: TGTTCCAGCAGTTTTAAAGGGTTTTCAGAGACCCAGTACTTC. Protein: CSSSFKGFSETQYF.

This clonotype was counted ten times or more. The chain links TRBV20-1 to TRBJ1-5, with TRBD1 identical over 9 bases. Trimming removed 4 bases from V and 0 bases from J; junction bases left unmatched: 4. There are 15 residues in the CDR3. The V gene's germline CDR1 is DFQATT and CDR2 SNEGSKA (reference sequence). CDR3 sequence: CSANQQGASNQPQHF. The CDR3 DNA reads TGCAGTGCTAACCAACAGGGGGCTAGCAATCAGCCCCAGCATTTT.

This clonotype was seen a few times. The V and J genes are TRBV4-3 and TRBJ1-1; the D is unclear. Trimming shortened V by 1 base and J by 6 bases, and 9 bases separated the two germline ends. The CDR3 consists of 13 residues. The germline V gene has CDR1 LGHNA and CDR2 YSLEER. CDR3 sequence: CASSQVKDSEAFF. The CDR3 coding sequence is TGCGCCAGCAGCCAAGTAAAAGACTCTGAAGCTTTCTTT.

This clonotype was observed at least ten times. This chain links TRBV5-1 with TRBJ2-2, with a weak D call TRBD1 (6 bases). CDR1 is SGHRS and CDR2 is YFSETQ in the germline V gene. V lost 2 bases and J 1 base, leaving 9 bases between the germline ends. The CDR3 extends over 15 amino acids. The DNA of the CDR3 is TGCGCCAGCAGCTTCCTGGGACAGAACACCGGGGAGCTGTTTTTT. This sequence encodes CASSFLGQNTGELFF. Combining the CDR3 with reference TRBV5-1 and TRBJ2-2 gives the whole variable domain KAGVTQTPRYLIKTRGQQVTLSCSPISGHRSVSWYQQTPGQGLQFLFEYFSETQRNKGNFPGRFSGRQFSNSRSEMNVSTLELGDSALYLCASSFLGQNTGELFFGEGSRLTVL.

This clonotype was seen many times. V and J are TRBV6-1 and TRBJ2-1, with 12 bases identical to TRBD1. This CDR3 has 15 amino acids. With V trimmed by 5 bases and J by 7 bases, 6 bases remained unmatched. CDR1 and CDR2 from the germline V gene are MNHNS and SASEGT. The CDR3 DNA follows: TGTGCCAGCAGTAGGGGGACAGGGGGCCTAAATGAGCAGTTCTTC. Amino acid sequence: CASSRGTGGLNEQFF.

This clonotype was counted only a few times. CDR3 sequence: CASSEAFMGEQFF. DNA of the CDR3: TGTGCCAGCAGTGAAGCCTTTATGGGTGAGCAGTTCTTC. The chain is built from TRBV2 and TRBJ2-1; D is unresolved. Trimming removed 0 bases from V and 9 bases from J, with 9 bases in between. Germline V gene sequence: CDR1 SNHLY, CDR2 FYNNEI. This CDR3 has 13 amino acids.

The table lists this clonotype with many counts. J is TRBJ1-2 and V is TRBV20-1; D not certain. This CDR3 contains 11 residues. V lost 3 bases and J 7 bases, leaving 9 bases between the germline ends. Per germline, CDR1 DFQATT and CDR2 SNEGSKA (reference sequence). The CDR3 is CSASISTGYTF. As DNA, the CDR3 is TGCAGTGCTAGTATATCAACTGGCTACACCTTC.

V gene TRBV7-2 combines with J gene TRBJ1-6; 10 bases line up with TRBD1. This CDR3 spans 16 amino acids. V was pared by 5 bases and J by 7 bases, with 8 bases of the junction left unmatched. CDR1 SGHTA and CDR2 FQGNSA come from the germline V gene. Here the CDR3 reads CASSAMGGQGNSPLHF. DNA for the CDR3: TGTGCCAGCAGCGCGATGGGGGGACAGGGGAATTCACCCCTCCACTTT.

The CDR3 spells CASSPRGGGGTDTQYF. The CDR3 region has the DNA TGTGCCAGCAGCCCTCGAGGGGGCGGCGGCACAGATACGCAGTATTTT. The V call is TRBV27, the J call TRBJ2-3; 7 nucleotides line up with TRBD1. The CDR3 sequence is 16 residues long. Looked up from germline, CDR1 is MNHEY and CDR2 is SMNVEV (reference sequence). V shed 6 bases and J 1 base; nucleotides not matched to a gene: 10.

This clonotype was seen many times. The V call is TRBV5-1, the J call TRBJ2-3; D remains ambiguous. Germline CDR1 reads SGHRS; CDR2 reads YFSETQ. The V and J ends lost 4 bases and 4 bases respectively, with 10 bases between them. The CDR3 sequence is 13 residues long. The CDR3 DNA sequence: TGCGCCAGCAGCCCGAGGTCCCCAGATACGCAGTATTTT. This gives the protein CASSPRSPDTQYF. The variable domain in full, with the rest retrieved from reference TRBV5-1 and TRBJ2-3, is KAGVTQTPRYLIKTRGQQVTLSCSPISGHRSVSWYQQTPGQGLQFLFEYFSETQRNKGNFPGRFSGRQFSNSRSEMNVSTLELGDSALYLCASSPRSPDTQYFGPGTRLTVL.

This clonotype has ten or more counts. The chain uses TRBV20-1 and TRBJ2-6; TRBD1 is a possible D gene (5 bases). Trimming removed 5 bases at V and 0 bases at J, with 8 bases between. The CDR3 extends over 14 amino acids. Per germline, CDR1 DFQATT and CDR2 SNEGSKA (reference sequence). This chain's CDR3 is CSALTGSGANVLTF. For the CDR3, the DNA is TGCAGTGCTCTAACAGGCTCTGGGGCCAACGTCCTGACTTTC.

The sample holds many counts of this clonotype. The J gene is TRBJ2-7, the V gene TRBV24-1; TRBD1 is a possible D gene (5 bases). CDR3 size: 14 residues. Germline V CDR1 and CDR2: KGHDR, SFDVKD. V was clipped by 5 bases and J by 1 base, with 11 bases between them. CDR3 DNA sequence: TGTGCCACCAGTGGGTCGGACAATTCCTACGAGCAGTACTTC. It codes for CATSGSDNSYEQYF.

This clonotype was seen ten or more times. The chain links TRBV7-2 to TRBJ2-7, with D hard to call. CDR1 is SGHTA and CDR2 is FQGNSA in the germline V gene. Trimming took off 7 bases at V and 6 bases at J, with 7 bases between the two ends. This CDR3 has 10 residues. In DNA, the CDR3 is TGTGCCAGCACCCCCTTCGAGCAGTACTTC. Amino acid sequence: CASTPFEQYF.

This clonotype was counted between two and nine times. Here the CDR3 reads CASGTSRVYEQYF. The CDR3 DNA reads TGTGCCAGCGGTACCTCACGGGTGTACGAGCAGTACTTC. The chain combines TRBV28 with TRBJ2-7, with D uncertain. Germline CDR1 reads MDHEN; CDR2 reads SYDVKM. The CDR3 loop spans 13 amino acids. The V gene lost 8 bases and the J gene lost 4 bases, with 15 bases spanning the gap.